Listed below are T cell receptor beta chains from one sample, sequenced in a study of cytomegalovirus exposure and HLA in healthy donors. TCRdb's copy holds only in-frame clones and misses some; the assay was immunoSEQ multiplex PCR. The profile covers about 80,000 clones, with approximately 60% appearing a single time and roughly 4% taken by the ten largest. Material for sequencing was PBMCs. Receptor source: a male donor in good health and CMV-seropositive. The CDR3 runs from the conserved cysteine through the conserved F or W. The D gene is left open where the match is weak. Size is stated for part of the rows, as once, few or many counts, or as a class when the clone is expanded.

cdr3_nt	cdr3_aa	clone_size	v_call	j_call	d_call
TGTGCCAGCAGTTTCTGGTCCAGGACAGATACGCAGTATTTT	CASSFWSRTDTQYF	few	TRBV27	TRBJ2-3	NA
TGTGCCAGCAGCTTAAAGAGCGGGAGAAACACCGGGGAGCTGTTTTTT	CASSLKSGRNTGELFF	NA	TRBV7-2	TRBJ2-2	TRBD2
TGCAGCGCCCAAGGAGCAGACGGGCGGGCAGAGACCCAGTACTTC	CSAQGADGRAETQYF	NA	TRBV29-1	TRBJ2-5	NA
TGCAGCGTTGGACAGCCTTACAATGAGCAGTTCTTC	CSVGQPYNEQFF	once	TRBV29-1	TRBJ2-1	NA
TGTGCCAGCAGTGAAGTGCAACGGGGTTGGGAGCAGTACTTC	CASSEVQRGWEQYF	NA	TRBV6-1	TRBJ2-7	NA
TGTGCCATCGGGGCCTTCAGCAGCACAGATACGCAGTATTTT	CAIGAFSSTDTQYF	once	TRBV10-3	TRBJ2-3	NA
TGTGCCAGCAGCTTGGAGTGGGGGGGCGCCGACGGGGAGCTGTTTTTT	CASSLEWGGADGELFF	NA	TRBV5-4	TRBJ2-2	NA
TGTGCCAGCTCACCAGGGGGGAGAGAAGCTTTCTTT	CASSPGGREAFF	NA	TRBV18	TRBJ1-1	NA
TGTGCCAGCAGCCCAGGGGGTAGGGGCGGTGAGACCCAGTACTTC	CASSPGGRGGETQYF	NA	TRBV5-6	TRBJ2-5	TRBD1
TGTGCCAGCAGTTACTCCCAGGTGGGAAACACCATATATTTT	CASSYSQVGNTIYF	NA	TRBV6-6	TRBJ1-3	NA
TGTGCCAGTAGTCCTACAGGGGAAACGCAGTATTTT	CASSPTGETQYF	few	TRBV19	TRBJ2-3	TRBD1
TGTGCCAGCAGTTACTCTGGGGAGGGTAGTTCACCCCTCCACTTT	CASSYSGEGSSPLHF	NA	TRBV6-5	TRBJ1-6	NA
TGTGCCAGCAGCTTGGGCCTAGCGGACTACGAGCAGTACTTC	CASSLGLADYEQYF	NA	TRBV5-4	TRBJ2-7	TRBD2
TGTGCCAGCAGCTTGGACTTCTCCTACGAGCAGTACTTC	CASSLDFSYEQYF	few	TRBV7-3	TRBJ2-7	NA
TGTGCCAGCGGGGGACTAGCGGGAGTACGGTACAATGAGCAGTTCTTC	CASGGLAGVRYNEQFF	few	TRBV25-1	TRBJ2-1	TRBD2
TGCGCCAGCAGTGTAGCGGGGACACAAGAGACCCAGTACTTC	CASSVAGTQETQYF	NA	TRBV5-1	TRBJ2-5	TRBD2
TGTGCCAGCAGCATAGACTCCGGGACAGGGGGAAGGGAGCAGTACTTC	CASSIDSGTGGREQYF	NA	TRBV7-2	TRBJ2-5	TRBD1
TGTGCCAGCAGCGGGACACTCACTAACTATGGCTACACCTTC	CASSGTLTNYGYTF	NA	TRBV7-2	TRBJ1-2	NA
TGTGCCGGTCGGGGACAGCCGAACACTGAAGCTTTCTTT	CAGRGQPNTEAFF	NA	TRBV2	TRBJ1-1	TRBD1
TGTGCCAGCAGCGTAGCCAGCGATCCCTACAATGAGCAGTTCTTC	CASSVASDPYNEQFF	NA	TRBV9	TRBJ2-1	NA
TGTGCCAGCACCAAGGACATTTACGAGCAGTACTTC	CASTKDIYEQYF	NA	TRBV2	TRBJ2-7	NA
TGTGCCAGCAGTGGAGGGCCGCCCATCTCTGGGGCCAACGTCCTGACTTTC	CASSGGPPISGANVLTF	few	TRBV6-1	TRBJ2-6	NA
TGCGCCAGCAGCCCAGGGGATAATCAGCCCCAGCATTTT	CASSPGDNQPQHF	few	TRBV5-1	TRBJ1-5	NA
TGTGCCAGTAGTGGGGGTAGCGGGTGGTCCGGCGAGCAGTACTTC	CASSGGSGWSGEQYF	NA	TRBV19	TRBJ2-7	TRBD2
TGTGCCAGCAGTATAGCGGGGGGGGAGACCCAGTACTTC	CASSIAGGETQYF	NA	TRBV6-5	TRBJ2-5	TRBD2
TGTGCCAGCAGCTTAGGGGCCGTCTACGAGCAGTACTTC	CASSLGAVYEQYF	NA	TRBV7-6	TRBJ2-7	NA
TGTGCCAGCAGTACAGGAAAAATGAACACTGAAGCTTTCTTT	CASSTGKMNTEAFF	NA	TRBV21-1	TRBJ1-1	NA
TGTGCCAGCAGCTTTTTGTGGAGCCCGTCGAGCACAGATACGCAGTATTTT	CASSFLWSPSSTDTQYF	NA	TRBV5-5	TRBJ2-3	NA
TGTGCCAGTAGCCCAGACAGATCCACTGAAGCTTTCTTT	CASSPDRSTEAFF	NA	TRBV19	TRBJ1-1	NA
TGTGCCAGCAGTTCCTCGGGTCGGGAGACCCAGTACTTC	CASSSSGRETQYF	NA	TRBV27	TRBJ2-5	NA
TGTGCCAGCAGCCCTGGGCGGGACTATGGCTACACCTTC	CASSPGRDYGYTF	few	TRBV6-6	TRBJ1-2	NA
TGTGCCAGCAGTGAAGCGTTATTCAGTGGCGAGCAGTACTTC	CASSEALFSGEQYF	NA	TRBV2	TRBJ2-7	NA
TGTGCCAGCAGCTTATACGGGCAGTACTTC	CASSLYGQYF	NA	TRBV7-3	TRBJ2-7	NA
TGTGCCAGCAGCTTAAATTCCGGCCGGGAAGGTGGCTACACCTTC	CASSLNSGREGGYTF	NA	TRBV7-9	TRBJ1-2	NA
TGCGCCAGCAGCTTGGCCAAGGGGTACACCGGGGAGCTGTTTTTT	CASSLAKGYTGELFF	NA	TRBV5-1	TRBJ2-2	NA
TGTGCCAGCCTCCCGTTTAGCGGCTCCTACGAGCAGTACTTC	CASLPFSGSYEQYF	NA	TRBV7-2	TRBJ2-7	NA
TGTGCCAGCAGCCGGGGACAGGACCGCACAGATACGCAGTATTTT	CASSRGQDRTDTQYF	NA	TRBV11-3	TRBJ2-3	TRBD1
TGCGCCAGCAGCTTCGGGACCATTCAGGGGTCTTACAATGAGCAGTTCTTC	CASSFGTIQGSYNEQFF	NA	TRBV5-1	TRBJ2-1	NA
TGTGCCAGTAGTATAAGGGGGTACGAGCAGTACTTC	CASSIRGYEQYF	NA	TRBV19	TRBJ2-7	NA
TGTGCCAGCAGCCTGAGCACAGATACGCAGTATTTT	CASSLSTDTQYF	few	TRBV13	TRBJ2-3	NA
TGTGCCAGCAGATTCCTCATAACAGGGGGCTGGAATGAGCAGTTCTTC	CASRFLITGGWNEQFF	NA	TRBV27	TRBJ2-1	TRBD1
TGTGCCAGCAGCCCCAGCGGGAGAGGTGAGCAGTACTTC	CASSPSGRGEQYF	once	TRBV7-3	TRBJ2-7	TRBD2
TGTGCCAGCAGTTGGGGGACCTACAGGGCACGGGGCTACACCTTC	CASSWGTYRARGYTF	few	TRBV5-8	TRBJ1-2	NA
TGTGCCAGCCGACAGGACACTGAAGCTTTCTTT	CASRQDTEAFF	few	TRBV28	TRBJ1-1	NA
TGTGCCAGCAGCCGGAACCTCGGAGAAACCCAGTACTTC	CASSRNLGETQYF	few	TRBV6-4	TRBJ2-5	NA
TGTGCCAGCAGTGTCGGGTCAGGGAGGGTGTCCTACAATGAGCAGTTCTTC	CASSVGSGRVSYNEQFF	NA	TRBV6-1	TRBJ2-1	TRBD2